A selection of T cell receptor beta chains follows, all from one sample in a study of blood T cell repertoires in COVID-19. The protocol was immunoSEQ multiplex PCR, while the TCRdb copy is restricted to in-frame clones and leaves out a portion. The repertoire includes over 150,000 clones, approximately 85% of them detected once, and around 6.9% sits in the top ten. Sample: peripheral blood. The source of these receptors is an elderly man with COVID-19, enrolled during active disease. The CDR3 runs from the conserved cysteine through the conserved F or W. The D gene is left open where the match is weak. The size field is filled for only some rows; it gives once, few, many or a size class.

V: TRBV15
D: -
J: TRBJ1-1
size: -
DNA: TGTGCCACCAGCAGAGTATTGAACACTGAAGCTTTCTTT
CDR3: CATSRVLNTEAFF

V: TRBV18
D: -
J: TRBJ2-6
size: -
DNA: TGTGCCAGCTCACCTTACAGGGAAAGCTCTGGGGCCAACGTCCTGACTTTC
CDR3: CASSPYRESSGANVLTF

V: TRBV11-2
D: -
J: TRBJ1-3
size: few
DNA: TGTGCCAGCAGCCCCAGGCCCTCTGGAAACACCATATATTTT
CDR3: CASSPRPSGNTIYF

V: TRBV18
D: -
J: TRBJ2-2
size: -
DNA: TGTGCCAGCTCACCACCGAGGGCAACCTACACCGGGGAGCTGTTTTTT
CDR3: CASSPPRATYTGELFF

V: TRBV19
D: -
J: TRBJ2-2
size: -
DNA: TGTGCCAGTAATCACAGGAACACCGGGGAGCTGTTTTTT
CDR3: CASNHRNTGELFF

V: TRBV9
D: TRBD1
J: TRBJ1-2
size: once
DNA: TGTGCCAGCAGCCTCCAAGGGGACAGTAGAAGCTATGGCTACACCTTC
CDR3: CASSLQGDSRSYGYTF

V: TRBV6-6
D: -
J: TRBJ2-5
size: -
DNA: TGTGCCAGCAGTTCCCCCTCCCGGGGTCAAGAGACCCAGTACTTC
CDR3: CASSSPSRGQETQYF

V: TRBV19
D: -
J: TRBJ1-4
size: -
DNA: TGTGCCAGTAGCCCAAGAGGCCAAGGAGCTAATGAAAAACTGTTTTTT
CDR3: CASSPRGQGANEKLFF

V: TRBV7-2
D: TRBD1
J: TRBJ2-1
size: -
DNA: TGTGCCAGCAGCTTACAGGACAGGGTTAATGAGCAGTTCTTC
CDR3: CASSLQDRVNEQFF

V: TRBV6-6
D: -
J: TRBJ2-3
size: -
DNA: TGTGCCAGCACCGATTATCGGACAGATACGCAGTATTTT
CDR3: CASTDYRTDTQYF

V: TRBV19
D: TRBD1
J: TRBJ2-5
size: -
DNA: TGTGCCAGTAGTCCCCTAGACAGGGCGGAGACCCAGTACTTC
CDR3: CASSPLDRAETQYF

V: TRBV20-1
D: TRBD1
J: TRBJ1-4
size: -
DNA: TGCAGTGCTAGTGAGGGCAGGGGGTGGATTAATGAAAAACTGTTTTTT
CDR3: CSASEGRGWINEKLFF

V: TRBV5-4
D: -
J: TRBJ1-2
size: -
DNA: TGTGCCAGCAGCTTGGACAGGGTTGGGGGCTACACCTTC
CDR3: CASSLDRVGGYTF